The 28 T cell receptor beta chains presented below share a single source sample, sequenced in a study of blood T cell repertoires in COVID-19. TCRdb keeps only in-frame clones here, not all; method: immunoSEQ multiplex PCR. The table lists 55,000 to 75,000 clones, 80% to 90% of them singletons. Material for sequencing was peripheral blood. These receptors originate from a man between 45 and 60 years old with active COVID-19.

This chain links TRBV7-6 with TRBJ2-5; a possible D gene is TRBD2 (6 bases). The CDR3 loop spans 14 amino acids. V gave up 7 bases and J gave up 1 base, with 13 bases separating them. Germline V gene lookup returns CDR1 SGHVS and CDR2 FNYEAQ. CDR3 sequence reads: CASNRGDPQETQYF. CDR3 in DNA: TGTGCCAGCAACCGCGGGGACCCCCAAGAGACCCAGTACTTC. The whole variable domain, remainder taken from reference TRBV7-6 and TRBJ2-5, is GAGVSQSPRYKVTKRGQDVALRCDPISGHVSLYWYRQALGQGPEFLTYFNYEAQQDKSGLPNDRFSAERPEGSISTLTIQRTEQRDSAMYRCASNRGDPQETQYFGPGTRLLVL.

The chain couples TRBV7-3 to TRBJ2-1, with 9 nucleotides matching TRBD2. Germline CDR1 SGHTA, CDR2 FQGTGA. The V segment lost 2 bases and the J segment 8 bases; nucleotides outside the gene matches: 13. CDR3 size: 17 residues. The CDR3 loop reads CASSLAYGGRAIDEQFF. In DNA form, the CDR3 reads TGTGCCAGCAGCTTAGCGTATGGCGGGAGGGCCATAGATGAGCAGTTCTTC.

The J gene is TRBJ2-6, the V gene TRBV5-4; the D gene is possibly TRBD1 (6 bases). The germline V gene has CDR1 SGHNT and CDR2 YYREEE (reference sequence). CDR3 length: 16 amino acids. With 0 bases removed from V and 2 bases from J, the gap between germline ends came to 9 bases. CDR3 residues: CASSLGGQAGANVLTF. The CDR3 DNA reads TGTGCCAGCAGCTTGGGGGGGCAGGCTGGGGCCAACGTCCTGACTTTC.

The rearrangement links TRBV27 to TRBJ2-2; 7 bases align to TRBD1. Looked up from germline, CDR1 is MNHEY and CDR2 is SMNVEV (reference sequence). The V segment lost 4 bases and the J segment 4 bases; nucleotides outside the gene matches: 6. The CDR3 covers 15 residues. The CDR3 loop reads CASSSGQPLTGELFF. In DNA form, the CDR3 reads TGTGCCAGCAGTTCGGGACAGCCCCTCACCGGGGAGCTGTTTTTT.

CDR3 in DNA: TGTGCCAGCAGCTTGTCTTCCGGTGTGACTCCGTACGAGCAGTACTTC. It is translated as CASSLSSGVTPYEQYF. The chain joins TRBV5-6 to TRBJ2-7, with D uncertain. Per germline, CDR1 SGHDT and CDR2 YYEEEE. The CDR3 totals 16 residues. The V end lost 1 base, the J end lost 4 bases, and 18 bases lay between the germline ends.

The chain uses TRBV9 and TRBJ2-7; 8 bases fit TRBD1. CDR1 SGDLS and CDR2 YYNGEE come from the germline V gene. This CDR3 is built from 16 residues. V lost 4 bases and J lost 0; bases outside the gene matches: 9. CDR3 DNA: TGTGCCAGCAGCCCAAGGGCGCAGGGGGCCTCCTACGAGCAGTACTTC. Translating it yields CASSPRAQGASYEQYF.

The chain recombines TRBV5-1 with TRBJ2-7; 10 bases are shared with TRBD1. The CDR3 spans 13 residues. The trim removed 4 bases at V and 6 bases at J, leaving 4 bases unmatched. Germline loops: CDR1 SGHRS, CDR2 YFSETQ. CDR3 nucleotide sequence: TGCGCCAGCAGCCACGGACAGGGGGGCGAGCAGTACTTC. Protein: CASSHGQGGEQYF.

This clone has only one observation. The V call is TRBV7-7, the J call TRBJ2-5; D possibly corresponds to TRBD1 (5 bases). Germline V CDR1 and CDR2: SSHAT, FNYEAQ (reference sequence). The CDR3 runs 14 residues. V lost 5 bases to trimming and J lost 4 bases, with 14 bases between them. The CDR3 reads CASSPGNVPETQYF. The DNA for the CDR3 is TGTGCCAGCAGCCCAGGGAATGTCCCAGAGACCCAGTACTTC.

The CDR3, as DNA: TGTGCCAGCAGTTCCTCAGGGGGTTCGTACTTC. It codes for CASSSSGGSYF. This chain links TRBV2 with TRBJ2-7; TRBD1 matches at 7 bases. V was pared by 5 bases and J by 12 bases, with 7 bases of the junction left unmatched. Germline lookup yields CDR1 SNHLY and CDR2 FYNNEI. This CDR3 is built from 11 residues.

The chain has TRBV6-1 and TRBJ1-6; perhaps TRBD1 as D (5 bases). The CDR3 spans 15 residues. The V end lost 0 bases, the J end lost 3 bases, and 6 bases lay between the germline ends. The V gene's germline CDR1 is MNHNS and CDR2 SASEGT. Here the CDR3 reads CASSEARDYNSPLHF. The CDR3 DNA reads TGTGCCAGCAGTGAAGCCAGGGACTATAATTCACCCCTCCACTTT.

The chain carries TRBV6-6 and TRBJ2-7; 10 bases are shared with TRBD2. The germline V gene has CDR1 MNHNY and CDR2 SVGAGI (reference sequence). The CDR3 runs to 16 residues. Trimming removed 0 bases from V and 7 bases from J; junction bases left unmatched: 9. This chain's CDR3 is CASSYSRVAGGSEQYF. The CDR3 DNA reads TGTGCCAGCAGTTACTCGAGGGTAGCGGGAGGTAGTGAGCAGTACTTC.

CDR3 amino acids: CASSLADTEAFF. The CDR3 DNA reads TGTGCCAGCAGCTTGGCAGATACTGAAGCTTTCTTT. The rearrangement joins TRBV5-6 to TRBJ1-1; D remains ambiguous. The CDR3 runs to 12 residues. CDR1 and CDR2 from the germline V gene are SGHDT and YYEEEE. Trimming stripped 0 bases from V and 5 bases from J, with 5 bases between.

This rearrangement joins TRBV19 to TRBJ1-5; the D gene is possibly TRBD1 (6 bases). The CDR3 consists of 15 residues. V was clipped by 5 bases and J by 6 bases, with 17 bases between them. CDR1 is LNHDA and CDR2 is SQIVND in the germline V gene (reference sequence). In nucleotides, the CDR3 is TGTGCCAGTAGTGATGATCAGGGGTTGGGTCAGCCCCAGCATTTT. Translated: CASSDDQGLGQPQHF.

The chain employs TRBV28 and TRBJ1-5; perhaps TRBD1 as D (6 bases). Germline V gene sequence: CDR1 MDHEN, CDR2 SYDVKM. V shed 6 bases and J shed 2 bases, with 17 bases lying between them. The CDR3 is 16 residues long. The CDR3 loop reads CASRPVGWTGNQPQHF. CDR3 bases: TGTGCCAGCAGACCCGTCGGGTGGACAGGCAATCAGCCCCAGCATTTT.

Only a few counts were recorded for this clone. This rearrangement joins TRBV4-3 to TRBJ2-3; 9 bases are a match to TRBD1. This CDR3 is 16 amino acids long. The J segment lost 3 bases and the V segment lost 2 bases, leaving 6 bases of the junction unmatched. Germline V gene data show CDR1 as LGHNA and CDR2 as YSLEER. The CDR3 is CASSQNRGQRTDTQYF. The CDR3 DNA is TGCGCCAGCAGCCAAAACAGGGGGCAACGGACAGATACGCAGTATTTT.

The chain has TRBV5-1 and TRBJ1-1; D is unresolved. This CDR3 is built from 14 residues. Per the germline V gene, CDR1 is SGHRS and CDR2 is YFSETQ. The V gene lost 2 bases and the J gene lost 3 bases, with 11 bases spanning the gap. In nucleotides, the CDR3 is TGCGCCAGCAGCTTACGAGGAGTGGACACTGAAGCTTTCTTT. Translating gives CASSLRGVDTEAFF.

This clone was seen only once. V usage is TRBV7-3 and J usage is TRBJ2-1; D remains ambiguous. The length of the CDR3 is 15 residues. Trimming stripped 4 bases from V and 4 bases from J, with 14 bases between. Germline CDR1 is SGHTA and CDR2 is FQGTGA. CDR3 nucleotides: TGTGCCAGCAGCTATGGCCCCCTCAATTACAATGAGCAGTTCTTC. Protein sequence: CASSYGPLNYNEQFF. Based on the CDR3 plus reference TRBV7-3 and TRBJ2-1, the full variable domain is GAGVSQTPSNKVTEKGKYVELRCDPISGHTALYWYRQSLGQGPEFLIYFQGTGAADDSGLPNDRFFAVRPEGSVSTLKIQRTERGDSAVYLCASSYGPLNYNEQFFGPGTRLTVL.

The chain is built from TRBV29-1 and TRBJ1-1; TRBD1 matches 8 bases. The CDR3 has 13 residues. V lost 6 bases and J lost 5; bases outside the gene matches: 8. The germline CDR1 and CDR2 sequences are SQVTM and ANQGSEA. The CDR3: CSVTGQVGTEAFF. DNA for the CDR3: TGCAGCGTAACGGGACAGGTGGGAACTGAAGCTTTCTTT.

The rearrangement uses TRBV28 and TRBJ1-1; maybe TRBD1 (5 bases). V lost 7 bases, J lost 4 bases, and 19 bases lay in between. The CDR3 extends over 15 amino acids. Germline V gene data show CDR1 as MDHEN and CDR2 as SYDVKM. As DNA, the CDR3 is TGTGCCAGCACCTCCCCTCGGAGGGGTTCCACTGAAGCTTTCTTT. It is translated as CASTSPRRGSTEAFF.

This clone was observed once. The chain is built from TRBV6-6 and TRBJ1-2, with D possibly TRBD1 on 5 matching bases. Germline V gene data show CDR1 as MNHNY and CDR2 as SVGAGI (reference sequence). This CDR3 is 12 amino acids long. The germline V and J ends were trimmed by 2 bases and 8 bases, with 9 bases remaining between them. The CDR3 coding sequence is TGTGCCAGCAGTTACCAGGGTGGCGGCTACACCTTC. As protein: CASSYQGGGYTF.

The chain links TRBV9 to TRBJ1-4; D call uncertain. The CDR3 covers 15 residues. Deletions cut 0 bases from V and 7 bases from J, with 13 bases between. Germline lookup yields CDR1 SGDLS and CDR2 YYNGEE. The CDR3 loop is CASSVAGKQGEKLFF. The CDR3 region has the DNA TGTGCCAGCAGCGTAGCAGGAAAACAAGGTGAAAAACTGTTTTTT. Full variable domain (remainder filled in from reference TRBV9 and TRBJ1-4): DSGVTQTPKHLITATGQRVTLRCSPRSGDLSVYWYQQSLDQGLQFLIQYYNGEERAKGNILERFSAQQFPDLHSELNLSSLELGDSALYFCASSVAGKQGEKLFFGSGTQLSVL.

J is TRBJ2-6 and V is TRBV7-2, with D maybe TRBD1 (6 bases). Germline CDR1 SGHTA, CDR2 FQGNSA. Trimming removed 4 bases at V and 0 bases at J, with 13 bases between. This CDR3 has 17 amino acids. CDR3 sequence reads: CASSSRQALSGANVLTF. CDR3 DNA: TGTGCCAGCAGCTCCAGACAGGCGCTCTCTGGGGCCAACGTCCTGACTTTC. The full variable domain, its missing parts supplied by reference TRBV7-2 and TRBJ2-6, is GAGVSQSPSNKVTEKGKDVELRCDPISGHTALYWYRQSLGQGLEFLIYFQGNSAPDKSGLPSDRFSAERTGGSVSTLTIQRTQQEDSAVYLCASSSRQALSGANVLTFGAGSRLTVL.

This chain links TRBV14 with TRBJ2-7, with 7 bases fitting TRBD1. The V gene end was trimmed by 1 base and the J gene end by 3 bases; junction bases not matched to a gene: 6. The CDR3 totals 15 residues. Germline V CDR1 and CDR2: SGHDN, FVKESK. The CDR3 coding sequence is TGTGCCAGCAGCCAAGCCACAGGGGATTACTACGAGCAGTACTTC. Translated, it gives CASSQATGDYYEQYF.

The rearrangement joins TRBV4-3 to TRBJ1-6; possibly TRBD1 for D (6 bases). V lost 1 base to trimming and J lost 7 bases, with 14 bases between them. Germline-derived CDR1 and CDR2 are LGHNA and YSLEER. CDR3 length equals 16 residues. The CDR3 loop is CASSQGVQGGNSPLHF. For the CDR3, the DNA is TGCGCCAGCAGCCAAGGTGTACAGGGCGGGAATTCACCCCTCCACTTT.

Concerning this clone: Additional DNA sequences in this sample encode the identical CDR3. The gene calls are TRBV11-2 and TRBJ1-2; possible D gene TRBD1, 5 bases. V was shortened by 0 bases and J by 5 bases, with 7 bases between the two germline ends. The CDR3 runs 13 residues. Per the germline V gene, CDR1 is SGHAT and CDR2 is FQNNGV. This CDR3 is CASSLDRGYGYTF. In DNA, the CDR3 is TGTGCCAGCAGCTTAGATCGGGGGTATGGCTACACCTTC.

The CDR3: CASSPPTPTEAFF. CDR3 DNA sequence: TGTGCCAGCAGCCCCCCGACTCCCACTGAAGCTTTCTTT. The chain recombines TRBV28 with TRBJ1-1; D remains ambiguous. This CDR3 spans 13 amino acids. Germline V gene sequence: CDR1 MDHEN, CDR2 SYDVKM. V dropped 6 bases and J dropped 4 bases, with 12 bases sitting between them. The whole variable domain, remainder taken from reference TRBV28 and TRBJ1-1, is DVKVTQSSRYLVKRTGEKVFLECVQDMDHENMFWYRQDPGLGLRLIYFSYDVKMKEKGDIPEGYSVSREKKERFSLILESASTNQTSMYLCASSPPTPTEAFFGQGTRLTVV.

This clone has just one count. The genes are TRBV6-5 and TRBJ1-2; 12 nucleotides line up with TRBD1. Germline CDR1 is MNHEY and CDR2 is SVGAGI. The CDR3 has 14 amino acids. Trimming took 5 bases from V and 8 from J; bases not matched to a gene: 6. The CDR3 region is CASSTGQGAHGYTF. DNA of the CDR3: TGTGCCAGCAGTACGGGACAGGGGGCGCACGGCTACACCTTC.

The rearrangement joins TRBV19 to TRBJ2-1, with a possible D match to TRBD2 (6 bases). The CDR3 length is 16 residues. V was pared by 1 base and J by 2 bases, with 12 bases between. CDR1 is LNHDA and CDR2 is SQIVND in the germline V gene (reference sequence). This CDR3 reads CASSIVPGLAYNEQFF. The CDR3 bases are TGTGCCAGTAGTATAGTCCCGGGACTCGCCTACAATGAGCAGTTCTTC.